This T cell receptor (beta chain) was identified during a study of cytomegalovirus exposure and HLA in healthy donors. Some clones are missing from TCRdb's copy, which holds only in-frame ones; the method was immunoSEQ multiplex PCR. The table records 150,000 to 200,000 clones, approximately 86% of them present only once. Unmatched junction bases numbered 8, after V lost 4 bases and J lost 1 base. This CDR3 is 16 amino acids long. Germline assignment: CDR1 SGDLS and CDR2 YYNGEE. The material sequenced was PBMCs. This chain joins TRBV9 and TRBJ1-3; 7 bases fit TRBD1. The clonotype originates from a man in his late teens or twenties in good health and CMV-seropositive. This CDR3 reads CASSPRPRGSGNTIYF. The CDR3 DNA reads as TGTGCCAGCAGCCCTCGCCCCAGGGGGTCTGGAAACACCATATATTTT.